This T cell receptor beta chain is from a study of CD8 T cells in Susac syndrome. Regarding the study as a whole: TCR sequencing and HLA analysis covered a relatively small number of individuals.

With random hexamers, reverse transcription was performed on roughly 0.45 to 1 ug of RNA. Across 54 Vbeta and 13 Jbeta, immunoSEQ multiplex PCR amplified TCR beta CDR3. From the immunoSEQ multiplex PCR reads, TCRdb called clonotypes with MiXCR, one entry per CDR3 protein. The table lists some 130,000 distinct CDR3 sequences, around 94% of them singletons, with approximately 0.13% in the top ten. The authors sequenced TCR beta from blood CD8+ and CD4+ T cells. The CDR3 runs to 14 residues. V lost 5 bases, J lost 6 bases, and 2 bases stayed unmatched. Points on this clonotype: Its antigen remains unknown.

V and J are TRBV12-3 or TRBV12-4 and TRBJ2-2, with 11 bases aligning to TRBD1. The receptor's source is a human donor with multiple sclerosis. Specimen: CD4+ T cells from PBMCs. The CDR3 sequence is CASSPGQGAGELFF. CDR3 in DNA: TGTGCCAGCAGTCCGGGACAGGGGGCCGGGGAGCTGTTTTTT.